This T cell receptor (beta chain) emerged from a study of CD8+CD57+ T cells in acquired aplastic anemia. Study as a whole: The mean DNA yield obtained from sorted CD4+ and CD8+ cells came to 3 to 3.5 ug.

Findings and limits, study-wide: Controls and patients did not differ significantly in CD8+ Simpson's diversity. Sharing between patients and controls was observed for around 27 CD8+ CDR3 sequences.

Turning to this clonotype: Its target is not known.

For CDR3 and TCR beta VDJ profiling, genomic DNA was the template used. Using its own MiXCR run on the reads, TCRdb lists one record per CDR3 protein. The sample lists roughly 180,000 distinct CDR3 sequences, over 60% occurring once. The germline gives CDR1 SQVTM, CDR2 ANQGSEA. The CDR3 is 13 amino acids. The V and J ends lost 4 bases and 5 bases, in that order; junction bases with no gene match: 7. Sequences were obtained from sorted CD4+, CD8+, or CD8+CD57+ T cells (not recorded which) from PBMCs. The sequence was collected from a human donor with severe aplastic anemia or a healthy control (not recorded which). The rearrangement joins TRBV29-1 to TRBJ1-2, with TRBD1 identical over 7 bases. CDR3 nucleotides: TGCAGCGTTGCTCAGAGGGGGCTTTATGGCTACACCTTC. This sequence encodes CSVAQRGLYGYTF.